Listed here is a single T cell receptor beta chain. Its antigen is currently unknown. Primers for the PCR totalled 60 Vbeta and 13 Jbeta. The assay was immunoSEQ multiplex PCR, and TCRdb's table has in-frame clones only and misses some. The repertoire holds about 170,000 clones, with 60% to 85% as singletons. CDR3 length equals 16 residues. From germline, CDR1 is SQVTM and CDR2 ANQGSEA. Trimming took 3 bases from V and 3 from J; bases not matched to a gene: 7. The data are from a study of cytomegalovirus exposure and HLA in healthy donors. About the research overall: Earlier, some 200 million T cells were analyzed, and about 120 million unique TCR beta sequences were found among them. Study-wide findings and caveats: HLA-A and HLA-B allele assignments for most subjects were reportedly predicted accurately using TCR beta sequences. Researchers had no immune exposure information except CMV serostatus available. Another analysis was done later, and it associated around 16,000 TCR beta sequences with HLA alleles at 0.05 false discovery rate.

This sequence originates from a woman aged 45-65 years in good health and CMV-seropositive. The chain combines TRBV29-1 with TRBJ2-3, with TRBD1 matching over 12 bases. Sequenced sample: PBMCs. CDR3 residues: CSVEGTGGGLTDTQYF. Written as DNA, the CDR3 is TGCAGCGTTGAGGGGACAGGGGGCGGTCTAACAGATACGCAGTATTTT.